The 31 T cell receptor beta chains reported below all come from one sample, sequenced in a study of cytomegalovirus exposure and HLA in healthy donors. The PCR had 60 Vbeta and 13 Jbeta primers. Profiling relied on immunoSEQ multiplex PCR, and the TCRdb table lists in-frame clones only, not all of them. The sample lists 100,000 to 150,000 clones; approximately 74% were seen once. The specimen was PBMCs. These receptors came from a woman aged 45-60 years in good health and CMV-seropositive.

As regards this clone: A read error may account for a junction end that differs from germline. For the CDR3, the DNA is TGTTCCAGCAGGGACCTAGCGGACGAGCAGTACTTC. Translating it yields CSSRDLADEQYF. The chain recombines TRBV7-9 with TRBJ2-7; 7 nucleotides line up with TRBD2. This CDR3 comprises 12 residues. Germline V gene data show CDR1 as SEHNR and CDR2 as FQNEAQ (reference sequence).

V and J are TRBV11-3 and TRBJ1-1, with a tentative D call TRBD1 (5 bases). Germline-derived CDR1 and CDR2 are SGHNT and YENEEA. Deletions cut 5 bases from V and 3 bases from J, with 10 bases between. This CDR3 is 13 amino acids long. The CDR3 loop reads CASSQARDTEAFF. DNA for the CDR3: TGTGCCAGCAGCCAGGCCAGGGACACTGAAGCTTTCTTT.

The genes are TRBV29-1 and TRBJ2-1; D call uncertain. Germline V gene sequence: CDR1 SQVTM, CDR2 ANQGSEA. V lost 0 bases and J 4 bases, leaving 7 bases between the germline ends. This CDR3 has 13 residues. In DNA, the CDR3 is TGCAGCGTTGAAGATCTCAGATACAATGAGCAGTTCTTC. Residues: CSVEDLRYNEQFF.

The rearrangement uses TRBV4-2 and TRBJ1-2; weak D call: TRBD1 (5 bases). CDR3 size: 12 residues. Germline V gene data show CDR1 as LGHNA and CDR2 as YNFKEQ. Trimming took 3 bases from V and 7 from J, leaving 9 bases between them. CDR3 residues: CASSQGGGGYTF. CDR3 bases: TGTGCCAGCAGCCAGGGGGGGGGTGGCTACACCTTC.

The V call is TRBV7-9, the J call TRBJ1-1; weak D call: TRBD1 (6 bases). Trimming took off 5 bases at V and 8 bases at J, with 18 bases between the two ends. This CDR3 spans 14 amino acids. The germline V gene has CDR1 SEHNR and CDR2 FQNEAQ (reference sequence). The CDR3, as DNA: TGTGCCAGCAGCCCCGGGACATTTGCTAGCGAAGCTTTCTTT. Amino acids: CASSPGTFASEAFF.

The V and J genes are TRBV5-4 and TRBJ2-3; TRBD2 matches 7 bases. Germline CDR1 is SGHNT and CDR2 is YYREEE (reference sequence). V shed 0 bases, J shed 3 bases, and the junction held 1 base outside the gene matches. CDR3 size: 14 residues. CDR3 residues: CASSLGEGTDTQYF. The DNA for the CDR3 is TGTGCCAGCAGCTTGGGGGAGGGGACAGATACGCAGTATTTT.

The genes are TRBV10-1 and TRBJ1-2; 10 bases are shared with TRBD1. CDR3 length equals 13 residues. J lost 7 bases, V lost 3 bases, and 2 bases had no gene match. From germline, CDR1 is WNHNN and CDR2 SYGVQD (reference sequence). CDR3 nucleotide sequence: TGCGCCAGCAGTGATGGGACAGGGGCTGGCTACACCTTC. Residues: CASSDGTGAGYTF.

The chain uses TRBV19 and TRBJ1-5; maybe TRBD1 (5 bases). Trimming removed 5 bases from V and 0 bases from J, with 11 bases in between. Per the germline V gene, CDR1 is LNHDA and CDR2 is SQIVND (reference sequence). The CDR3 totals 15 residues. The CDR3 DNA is TGTGCCAGTAGTTCTGGAGGGGATAGCAATCAGCCCCAGCATTTT. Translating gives CASSSGGDSNQPQHF. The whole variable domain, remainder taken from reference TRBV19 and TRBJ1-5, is DGGITQSPKYLFRKEGQNVTLSCEQNLNHDAMYWYRQDPGQGLRLIYYSQIVNDFQKGDIAEGYSVSREKKESFPLTVTSAQKNPTAFYLCASSSGGDSNQPQHFGDGTRLSIL.

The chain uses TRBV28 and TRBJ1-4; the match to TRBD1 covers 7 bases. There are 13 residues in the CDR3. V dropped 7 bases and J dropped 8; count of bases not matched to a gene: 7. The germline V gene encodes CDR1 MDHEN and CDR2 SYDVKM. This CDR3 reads CASTTPQGEKLFF. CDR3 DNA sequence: TGTGCCAGCACCACGCCACAGGGGGAAAAACTGTTTTTT.

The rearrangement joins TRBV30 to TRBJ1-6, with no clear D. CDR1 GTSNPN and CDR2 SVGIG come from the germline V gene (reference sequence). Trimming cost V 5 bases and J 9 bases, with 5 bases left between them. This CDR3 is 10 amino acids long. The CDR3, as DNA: TGTGCCTGGGGCCCTTCACCCCTCCACTTT. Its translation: CAWGPSPLHF.

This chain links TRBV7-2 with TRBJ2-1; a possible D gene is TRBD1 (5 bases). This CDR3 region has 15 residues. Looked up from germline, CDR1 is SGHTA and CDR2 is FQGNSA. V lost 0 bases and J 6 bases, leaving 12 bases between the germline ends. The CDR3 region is CASSLAGDDSNEQFF. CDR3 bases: TGTGCCAGCAGCTTAGCAGGGGATGATAGCAATGAGCAGTTCTTC.

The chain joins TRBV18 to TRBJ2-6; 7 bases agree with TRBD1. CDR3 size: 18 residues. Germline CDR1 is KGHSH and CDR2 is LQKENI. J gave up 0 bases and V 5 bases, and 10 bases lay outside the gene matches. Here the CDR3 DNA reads TGTGCCAGCTCAAGAACGGGACAGCACCACTCTGGGGCCAACGTCCTGACTTTC. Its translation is CASSRTGQHHSGANVLTF. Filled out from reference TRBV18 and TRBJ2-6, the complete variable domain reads NAGVMQNPRHLVRRRGQEARLRCSPMKGHSHVYWYRQLPEEGLKFMVYLQKENIIDESGMPKERFSAEFPKEGPSILRIQQVVRGDSAAYFCASSRTGQHHSGANVLTFGAGSRLTVL.

CDR3: CASSPDRGQYGYTF. CDR3 nucleotide sequence: TGTGCCAGCAGCCCGGACAGGGGGCAATATGGCTACACCTTC. The rearrangement links TRBV7-2 to TRBJ1-2; TRBD1 agrees at 11 bases. V lost 5 bases, J lost 5 bases, and 4 bases stayed unmatched. The CDR3 loop spans 14 amino acids. From germline, CDR1 is SGHTA and CDR2 FQGNSA.

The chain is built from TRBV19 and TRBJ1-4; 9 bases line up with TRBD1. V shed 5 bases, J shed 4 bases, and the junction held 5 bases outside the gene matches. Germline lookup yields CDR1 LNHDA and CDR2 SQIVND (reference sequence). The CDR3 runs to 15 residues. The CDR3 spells CASSEQGALNEKLFF. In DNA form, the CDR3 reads TGTGCCAGTAGTGAACAGGGGGCACTTAATGAAAAACTGTTTTTT.

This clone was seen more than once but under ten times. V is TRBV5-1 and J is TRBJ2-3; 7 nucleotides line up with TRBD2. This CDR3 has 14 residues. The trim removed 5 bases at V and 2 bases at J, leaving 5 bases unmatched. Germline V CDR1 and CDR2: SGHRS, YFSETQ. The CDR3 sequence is CASRVAGITDTQYF. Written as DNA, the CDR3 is TGCGCCAGCAGGGTAGCGGGTATCACAGATACGCAGTATTTT.

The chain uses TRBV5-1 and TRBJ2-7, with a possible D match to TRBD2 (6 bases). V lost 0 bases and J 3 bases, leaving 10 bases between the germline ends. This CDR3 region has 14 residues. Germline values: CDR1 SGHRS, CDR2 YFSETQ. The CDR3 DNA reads TGCGCCAGCAGCTTGGAGCGGGCGCACTACGAGCAGTACTTC. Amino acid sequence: CASSLERAHYEQYF.

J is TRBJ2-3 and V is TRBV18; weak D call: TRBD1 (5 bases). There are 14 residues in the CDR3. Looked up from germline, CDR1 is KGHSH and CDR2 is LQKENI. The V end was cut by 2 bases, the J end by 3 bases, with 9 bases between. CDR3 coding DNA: TGTGCCAGCTCACCAGGGGCAGGGACAGATACGCAGTATTTT. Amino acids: CASSPGAGTDTQYF.

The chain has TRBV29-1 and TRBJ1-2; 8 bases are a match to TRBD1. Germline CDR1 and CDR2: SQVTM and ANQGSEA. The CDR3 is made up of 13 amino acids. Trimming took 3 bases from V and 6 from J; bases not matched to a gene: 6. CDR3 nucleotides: TGCAGCGTTGATCAGGGGGCGTCGGATGGCTACACCTTC. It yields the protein CSVDQGASDGYTF.

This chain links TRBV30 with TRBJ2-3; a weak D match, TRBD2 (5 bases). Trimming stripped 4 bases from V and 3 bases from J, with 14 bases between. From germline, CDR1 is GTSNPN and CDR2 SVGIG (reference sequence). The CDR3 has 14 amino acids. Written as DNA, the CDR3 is TGTGCCTGGACCCAGCCCCTAGCAACAGATACGCAGTATTTT. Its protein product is CAWTQPLATDTQYF.

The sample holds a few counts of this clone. In DNA, the CDR3 is TGTGCCATCAGAGGCGGTGGGACTAGCGGGAGCTACGAGCAGTACTTC. This gives the protein CAIRGGGTSGSYEQYF. The chain recombines TRBV10-3 with TRBJ2-7; the match to TRBD2 covers 14 bases. Looked up from germline, CDR1 is ENHRY and CDR2 is SYGVKD. V gave up 6 bases and J gave up 3 bases; unmatched junction bases: 7. The CDR3 has 16 amino acids.

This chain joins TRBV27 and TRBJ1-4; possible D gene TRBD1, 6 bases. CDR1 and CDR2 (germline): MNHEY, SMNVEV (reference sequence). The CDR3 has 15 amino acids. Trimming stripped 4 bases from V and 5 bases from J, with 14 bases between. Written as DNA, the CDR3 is TGTGCCAGCAGTTCTTACAGGGCTAGAAATGAAAAACTGTTTTTT. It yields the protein CASSSYRARNEKLFF.

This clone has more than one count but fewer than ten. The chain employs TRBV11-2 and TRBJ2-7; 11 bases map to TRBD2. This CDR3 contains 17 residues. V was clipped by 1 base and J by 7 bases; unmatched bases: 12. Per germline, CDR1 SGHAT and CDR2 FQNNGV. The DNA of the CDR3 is TGTGCCAGCAGCTTAGTCCCCCCGACTAGCGGGGTTGGAGAGCAGTACTTC. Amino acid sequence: CASSLVPPTSGVGEQYF.

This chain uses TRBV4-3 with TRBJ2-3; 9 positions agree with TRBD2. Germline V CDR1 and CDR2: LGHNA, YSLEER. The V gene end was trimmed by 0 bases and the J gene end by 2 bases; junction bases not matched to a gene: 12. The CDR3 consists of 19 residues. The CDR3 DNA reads TGCGCCAGCAGCCAAGATGGGCCTAGCGGGGTTCTACTCACAGATACGCAGTATTTT. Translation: CASSQDGPSGVLLTDTQYF.

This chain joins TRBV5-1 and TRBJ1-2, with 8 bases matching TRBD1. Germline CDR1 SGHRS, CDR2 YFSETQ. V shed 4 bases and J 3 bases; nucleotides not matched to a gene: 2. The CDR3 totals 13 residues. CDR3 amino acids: CASSLQGDYGYTF. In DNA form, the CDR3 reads TGCGCCAGCAGCCTACAGGGGGACTATGGCTACACCTTC.

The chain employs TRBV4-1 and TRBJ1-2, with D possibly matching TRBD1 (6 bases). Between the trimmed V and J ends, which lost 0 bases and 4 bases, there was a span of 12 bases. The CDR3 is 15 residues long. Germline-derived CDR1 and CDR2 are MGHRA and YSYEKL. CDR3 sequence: CASSQEGASIYGYTF. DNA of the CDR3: TGCGCCAGCAGCCAAGAGGGGGCGAGTATCTATGGCTACACCTTC.

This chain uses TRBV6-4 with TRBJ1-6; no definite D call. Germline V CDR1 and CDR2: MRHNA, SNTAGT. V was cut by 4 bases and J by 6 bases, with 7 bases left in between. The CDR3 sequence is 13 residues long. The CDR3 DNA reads TGTGCCAGCAGTGCAGATTTTAATTCACCCCTCCACTTT. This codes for CASSADFNSPLHF.

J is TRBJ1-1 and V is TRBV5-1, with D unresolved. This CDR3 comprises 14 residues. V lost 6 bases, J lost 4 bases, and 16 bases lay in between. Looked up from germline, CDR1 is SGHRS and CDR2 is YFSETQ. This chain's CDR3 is CASKLESRITEAFF. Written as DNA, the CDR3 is TGCGCCAGCAAGCTTGAGTCTCGAATCACTGAAGCTTTCTTT.

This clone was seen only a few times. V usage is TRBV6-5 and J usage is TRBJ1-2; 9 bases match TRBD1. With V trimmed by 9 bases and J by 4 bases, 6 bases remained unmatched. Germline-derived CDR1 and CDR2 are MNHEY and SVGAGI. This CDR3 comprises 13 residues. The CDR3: CASAPGQGYGYTF. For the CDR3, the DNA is TGTGCCAGTGCACCGGGACAGGGCTATGGCTACACCTTC.

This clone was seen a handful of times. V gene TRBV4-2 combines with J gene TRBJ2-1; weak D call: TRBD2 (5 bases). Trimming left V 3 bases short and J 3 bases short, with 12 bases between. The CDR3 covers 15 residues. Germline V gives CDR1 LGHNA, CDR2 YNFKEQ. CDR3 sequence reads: CASSQEERIYNEQFF. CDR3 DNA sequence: TGTGCCAGCAGCCAGGAGGAGAGGATCTACAATGAGCAGTTCTTC.

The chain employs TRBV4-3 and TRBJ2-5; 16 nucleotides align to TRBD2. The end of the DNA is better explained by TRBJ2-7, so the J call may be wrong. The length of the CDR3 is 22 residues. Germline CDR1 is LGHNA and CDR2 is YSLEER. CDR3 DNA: TGCGCCAGCAGCCAAGAATTAAGAAGAGGGACTAGCGGGGGGGCCGGTCTCTACGAGCAGTACTTC. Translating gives CASSQELRRGTSGGAGLYEQYF.

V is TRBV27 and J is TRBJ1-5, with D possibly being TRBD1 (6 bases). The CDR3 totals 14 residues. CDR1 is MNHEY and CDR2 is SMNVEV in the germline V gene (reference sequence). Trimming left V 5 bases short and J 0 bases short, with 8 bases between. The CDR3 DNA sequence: TGTGCCAGCAGTCAAGGGGGTAGCAATCAGCCCCAGCATTTT. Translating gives CASSQGGSNQPQHF.